The rows below give T cell receptor beta chains drawn from one sample of a study of blood T cell repertoires in COVID-19. Profiling relied on immunoSEQ multiplex PCR, and the TCRdb table lists in-frame clones only, not all of them. The table lists some 31,000 clones, over 90% of them singletons. Sequenced material: peripheral blood. These receptors came from a human donor in a cohort sampled during active COVID-19. The CDR3 runs from the conserved cysteine through the conserved F or W. D genes are given only for firm matches. Clone size appears in some rows only: once, few, many, or a class for an expanded clone.

D gene	clone size	V gene	J gene	CDR3 DNA	CDR3 protein
-	-	TRBV18	TRBJ2-1	TGTGCCAGCTCACCGGCAGGCTCCTACAATGAGCAGTTCTTC	CASSPAGSYNEQFF
TRBD1	-	TRBV7-2	TRBJ1-2	TGTGCCAGCAGCTTGTCCGGTGGGACAGGGGGCAACTATGGCTACACCTTC	CASSLSGGTGGNYGYTF
-	-	TRBV29-1	TRBJ1-2	TGCAGCGTTGGGGGCTCGGGGGTGAAGTATGGCTACACCTTC	CSVGGSGVKYGYTF
TRBD2	-	TRBV30	TRBJ2-3	TGTGCCTGGAGTGGCCGGACTAGCGGGGGGAACAGGGGAGGGACAGATACGCAGTATTTT	CAWSGRTSGGNRGGTDTQYF
TRBD1	once	TRBV5-5	TRBJ1-5	TGTGCCAGCAGCAGACAGGGGTTAGGCAATCAGCCCCAGCATTTT	CASSRQGLGNQPQHF
TRBD1	once	TRBV7-9	TRBJ1-1	TGTGCCAGCAGCTTAGTTCAGGGGGGCACTGAAGCTTTCTTT	CASSLVQGGTEAFF
-	-	TRBV27	TRBJ2-2	TGTGCCAGCAGCAGTAGCGGTTTTACCGGGGAGCTGTTTTTT	CASSSSGFTGELFF
TRBD1	-	TRBV10-3	TRBJ1-2	TGTGCCATCAGTGACGGGGCCCAGGGGGCCTATGGCTACACCTTC	CAISDGAQGAYGYTF
-	-	TRBV5-8	TRBJ1-1	TGTGCCAGCAGCTTATCAGGTGGCACTGAAGCTTTCTTT	CASSLSGGTEAFF
TRBD2	-	TRBV7-3	TRBJ2-7	TGTGCCAGCAGCCCCGGCGGGGGTTTCTACGAGCAGTACTTC	CASSPGGGFYEQYF
-	-	TRBV7-2	TRBJ2-5	TGTGCCAGCAGCTTACGTGGGACTTCCCAAGAGACCCAGTACTTC	CASSLRGTSQETQYF
TRBD2	-	TRBV6-5	TRBJ2-1	TGTGCCAGCAGTTACTCAACAGCGGGAGGAAGCAATGAGCAGTTCTTC	CASSYSTAGGSNEQFF
TRBD2	-	TRBV7-9	TRBJ2-1	TGTGCCAGCAGCATAGCGCCCGTAGCGGGAAGCCATGAGCAGTTCTTC	CASSIAPVAGSHEQFF
-	-	TRBV29-1	TRBJ2-1	TGCAGCGCTCATTGGCAGGGTCGGTCCTACAATGAGCAGTTCTTC	CSAHWQGRSYNEQFF
-	-	TRBV28	TRBJ2-3	TGTGCCAGCGGCGGAGATACGCAGTATTTT	CASGGDTQYF
TRBD1	once	TRBV7-8	TRBJ1-3	TGTGCCAGCAGCTTCCACAGGGGAAGAAGCTCTGGAAACACCATATATTTT	CASSFHRGRSSGNTIYF
TRBD2	-	TRBV4-1	TRBJ2-3	TGCGCCAGCAGCCAAGTTAGCGGGAGCGCAGATACGCAGTATTTT	CASSQVSGSADTQYF
TRBD1	-	TRBV10-3	TRBJ2-6	TGTGCCATCAGTGAGTCGCCGGGACAGGGAAACTCTGGGGCCAACGTCCTGACTTTC	CAISESPGQGNSGANVLTF
TRBD2	-	TRBV10-3	TRBJ2-1	TGTGCCATCAGTACTAGCGGGGGGAGGAATGAGCAGTTCTTC	CAISTSGGRNEQFF
-	-	TRBV4-1	TRBJ1-1	TGCGCCAGCAGCCAAGCGGGGAGGGAATCCGTTTTT	CASSQAGRESVF
TRBD2	-	TRBV6-1	TRBJ2-3	TGTGCCAGCAGTGAGGGTCTAGCGGGGGGGCTCGCCACAGATACGCAGTATTTT	CASSEGLAGGLATDTQYF
TRBD1	-	TRBV10-3	TRBJ2-3	TGTGCCATCAGTGAACGTGGGACAGAGAGCACAGATACGCAGTATTTT	CAISERGTESTDTQYF
TRBD1	-	TRBV6-5	TRBJ1-2	TGTGCCAGCAACGAACCGGGACAGGTGCCCTATGGCTACACCTTC	CASNEPGQVPYGYTF
TRBD2	-	TRBV7-9	TRBJ2-2	TGTGCCAGCAGCTTAGTTCGGCCTAGCGGGGGGCCCGGGGAGCTGTTTTTT	CASSLVRPSGGPGELFF
-	-	TRBV6-5	TRBJ1-1	TGTGCCAGCAGAGCGGACCTTTGGAACACTGAAGCTTTCTTT	CASRADLWNTEAFF
TRBD1	-	TRBV7-3	TRBJ2-1	TGTGCCAGCAGCTCTGAGGGGACAGGGCCCTACAATGAGCAGTTCTTC	CASSSEGTGPYNEQFF
-	-	TRBV5-1	TRBJ1-2	TGCGCCAGCAGGACGGGGGGCAGCTATGGCTACACCTTC	CASRTGGSYGYTF
TRBD2	-	TRBV13	TRBJ2-7	TGTGCCAGCAGACAGCGGGGAGGGCTTGGGTACGAGCAGTACTTC	CASRQRGGLGYEQYF
TRBD1	-	TRBV4-1	TRBJ1-4	TGCGCCAGCAGCCAAGGGGGACAGGGGGCTGAAAAACTGTTTTTT	CASSQGGQGAEKLFF
-	once	TRBV12-3/TRBV12-4	TRBJ1-6	TGTGCCAGCAGTCTGGGCTCGGCCCTCCACTTT	CASSLGSALHF
TRBD1	-	TRBV9	TRBJ1-1	TGTGCCAGCAGCGTATCCGGGACAGCGGGCACTGAAGCTTTCTTT	CASSVSGTAGTEAFF
TRBD1	-	TRBV10-3	TRBJ1-1	TGTGCCACGAGGGACAGTGCGAACACTGAAGCTTTCTTT	CATRDSANTEAFF
-	-	TRBV19	TRBJ2-3	TGTGCCAGTAGCTTACAGGGCTCGGCGGTTGCAGATACGCAGTATTTT	CASSLQGSAVADTQYF
TRBD1	-	TRBV2	TRBJ1-2	TGTGCCAGTGAGACAGGGACCTATGGCTACACCTTC	CASETGTYGYTF
-	-	TRBV11-2	TRBJ2-7	TGTGCCAGCAGCTTCTCTTTGGGCGGGAACTACGAGCAGTACTTC	CASSFSLGGNYEQYF
-	-	TRBV27	TRBJ1-3	TGTGCCAGCAGGGCTCTGCGGGCTACTGGAAACACCATATATTTT	CASRALRATGNTIYF
TRBD1	-	TRBV5-1	TRBJ1-4	TGCGCCAGCAGCTTACTACCGGGACAGGGGTTGGACGATGAAAAACTGTTTTTT	CASSLLPGQGLDDEKLFF
-	-	TRBV5-4	TRBJ1-1	TGTGCCAGCAGCCCATGGAGTATGAACACTGAAGCTTTCTTT	CASSPWSMNTEAFF
-	-	TRBV11-2	TRBJ1-5	TGTGCCAGCAGCTTAGGCAACAGCCAATATAGCAATCAGCCCCAGCATTTT	CASSLGNSQYSNQPQHF
TRBD2	-	TRBV6-1	TRBJ2-2	TGTGCCAGCAGTGAACAAGGACTAGTCACCGGGGAGCTGTTTTTT	CASSEQGLVTGELFF